Listed here are 13 T cell receptor beta chains from one sample, sequenced in a study of blood T cell repertoires in COVID-19. Clones were sequenced by immunoSEQ multiplex PCR, and TCRdb holds only the in-frame ones, with some missing. The sample includes some 73,000 clones, approximately 85% seen only once; the top ten take around a tenth. Sequencing used peripheral blood. These receptors all come from a man aged 45-60 years with COVID-19, enrolled during active disease.

J is TRBJ1-2 and V is TRBV30; D is unresolved. V was clipped by 0 bases and J by 6 bases, with 14 bases between them. Germline assignment: CDR1 GTSNPN and CDR2 SVGIG (reference sequence). CDR3 size: 14 residues. The CDR3 sequence is CAWSVRKAEDGYTF. The CDR3, as DNA: TGTGCCTGGAGTGTACGTAAGGCCGAGGATGGCTACACCTTC.

This clone was seen a single time. V usage is TRBV18 and J usage is TRBJ1-3; weak D call: TRBD1 (5 bases). CDR1 is KGHSH and CDR2 is LQKENI in the germline V gene. There are 17 residues in the CDR3. V was trimmed by 3 bases and J by 0 bases, leaving 15 bases between them. This chain's CDR3 is CASSPTQTVLSGNTIYF. CDR3 DNA: TGTGCCAGCTCACCGACCCAGACAGTGCTCTCTGGAAACACCATATATTTT.

In this sample, this clone turned up once. This sequence joins TRBV7-2 and TRBJ2-5; 7 bases align to TRBD2. Germline V gene data show CDR1 as SGHTA and CDR2 as FQGNSA. V was pared by 2 bases and J by 2 bases, with 2 bases of the junction left unmatched. The length of the CDR3 is 14 residues. CDR3 DNA sequence: TGTGCCAGCAGCTTACAGGGAGGGCAAGAGACCCAGTACTTC. Amino acid sequence: CASSLQGGQETQYF.

The count of this clone is one. This CDR3 is CASSSREAGQFF. The CDR3 DNA is TGTGCCAGCAGTTCACGAGAGGCGGGGCAGTTCTTC. The chain links TRBV6-5 to TRBJ2-1, with D maybe TRBD2 (5 bases). Trimming took 4 bases from V and 12 from J, leaving 13 bases between them. The CDR3 extends over 12 amino acids. Germline V CDR1 and CDR2: MNHEY, SVGAGI.

This clone was found a few times. The V gene is TRBV9, the J gene TRBJ1-6, with D perhaps TRBD1 (5 bases). The CDR3 covers 15 residues. The V gene lost 0 bases and the J gene lost 7 bases, with 11 bases spanning the gap. Germline V lookup: CDR1 SGDLS, CDR2 YYNGEE. The CDR3, as DNA: TGTGCCAGCAGCGTAGAGGGGAGGTACAATTCACCCCTCCACTTT. Its protein is CASSVEGRYNSPLHF.

This clone was counted a single time. This chain connects TRBV11-2 to TRBJ2-7; 7 bases match TRBD1. The CDR3 length is 14 residues. Germline V gene data show CDR1 as SGHAT and CDR2 as FQNNGV. V shed 3 bases, J shed 4 bases, and the junction held 6 bases outside the gene matches. This CDR3 reads CASSLGQHAYEQYF. The CDR3 region has the DNA TGTGCCAGCAGCTTGGGACAGCATGCATACGAGCAGTACTTC. Using reference TRBV11-2 and TRBJ2-7 for the parts outside the CDR3, the full variable domain is EAGVAQSPRYKIIEKRQSVAFWCNPISGHATLYWYQQILGQGPKLLIQFQNNGVVDDSQLPKDRFSAERLKGVDSTLKIQPAKLEDSAVYLCASSLGQHAYEQYFGPGTRLTVT.

This sequence joins TRBV30 and TRBJ1-1, with unresolved D. CDR1 is GTSNPN and CDR2 is SVGIG in the germline V gene (reference sequence). Trimming took off 0 bases at V and 5 bases at J, with 10 bases between the two ends. There are 13 residues in the CDR3. CDR3 in amino acids: CAWSVISYTEAFF. The CDR3 bases are TGTGCCTGGAGTGTTATTAGCTATACTGAAGCTTTCTTT.

V is TRBV29-1 and J is TRBJ1-1; D gene uncertain. The CDR3 is 12 amino acids. V shed 3 bases and J shed 1 base, with 6 bases lying between them. The germline gives CDR1 SQVTM, CDR2 ANQGSEA. In DNA form, the CDR3 reads TGCAGCGTTGATGCTAAGAACACTGAAGCTTTCTTT. It encodes CSVDAKNTEAFF.

The V and J genes are TRBV5-1 and TRBJ2-4; perhaps TRBD2 as D (5 bases). This CDR3 region has 14 residues. Germline V gene data show CDR1 as SGHRS and CDR2 as YFSETQ. V was shortened by 0 bases and J by 8 bases, with 12 bases between the two germline ends. CDR3 loop: CASSLEPGSDIQYF. CDR3 sequence (DNA): TGCGCCAGCAGCTTGGAACCGGGGTCGGACATTCAGTACTTC.

This chain links TRBV7-2 with TRBJ1-3, with a possible D match to TRBD1 (5 bases). The CDR3 has 15 residues. Germline CDR1 is SGHTA and CDR2 is FQGNSA. The V gene lost 6 bases and the J gene lost 0 bases, with 12 bases spanning the gap. CDR3 sequence: CASRNQGLSGNTIYF. CDR3 nucleotide sequence: TGTGCCAGCAGGAATCAGGGTCTCTCTGGAAACACCATATATTTT.

V usage is TRBV5-1 and J usage is TRBJ2-7; maybe TRBD2 (6 bases). The CDR3 is made up of 14 amino acids. CDR1 is SGHRS, CDR2 YFSETQ, per germline. V was clipped by 3 bases and J by 1 base, with 11 bases between them. This CDR3 is CASSSIGTSYEQYF. As DNA, the CDR3 is TGCGCCAGCAGCTCAATCGGGACTTCCTACGAGCAGTACTTC.

The chain recombines TRBV5-1 with TRBJ1-5; TRBD1 might be the D (6 bases). CDR1 and CDR2 from the germline V gene are SGHRS and YFSETQ. This CDR3 region has 14 residues. With 4 bases removed from V and 0 bases from J, the gap between germline ends came to 8 bases. CDR3 region: CASSRDNSNQPQHF. The CDR3 DNA follows: TGCGCCAGCAGCCGGGACAATAGCAATCAGCCCCAGCATTTT.

The chain recombines TRBV29-1 with TRBJ2-4; D gene ambiguous. Trimming took 2 bases from V and 6 from J, leaving 5 bases between them. Germline V gene sequence: CDR1 SQVTM, CDR2 ANQGSEA. The CDR3 covers 11 residues. The CDR3 here is CSVEQRNIQYF. CDR3 coding DNA: TGCAGCGTTGAACAGCGAAACATTCAGTACTTC.